Listed here are 11 T cell receptor beta chains from one sample, sequenced in a study of blood T cell repertoires in COVID-19. TCRdb's table, derived via immunoSEQ multiplex PCR, lists solely in-frame clones and lacks some. In the table there are a few hundred thousand clones, 80% to 90% of which are singletons. The source material was peripheral blood. The receptor source for this set is a man in his late teens or twenties who had recovered from COVID-19.

The CDR3 is CASMGGDYEQYF. The CDR3 nucleotides read TGTGCCAGTATGGGGGGTGACTACGAGCAGTACTTC. The chain has TRBV19 and TRBJ2-7; D is perhaps TRBD2 (6 bases). Germline lookup yields CDR1 LNHDA and CDR2 SQIVND (reference sequence). Trimming cost V 7 bases and J 3 bases, with 10 bases left between them. This CDR3 spans 12 amino acids.

This rearrangement joins TRBV18 to TRBJ1-5; tentatively, D is TRBD1 (5 bases). The germline V and J ends were trimmed by 3 bases and 6 bases, with 9 bases remaining between them. Germline CDR1 is KGHSH and CDR2 is LQKENI. CDR3 size: 13 residues. The CDR3 region has the DNA TGTGCCAGCTCACCGGGGGGGAGTCAGCCCCAGCATTTT. Its protein is CASSPGGSQPQHF.

V usage is TRBV7-9 and J usage is TRBJ1-1; the D gene is possibly TRBD1 (5 bases). V lost 1 base to trimming and J lost 6 bases, with 9 bases between them. Germline lookup yields CDR1 SEHNR and CDR2 FQNEAQ (reference sequence). This CDR3 region has 13 residues. The CDR3 DNA follows: TGTGCCAGCAGCTTAGGGGGCGTTTCTGAAGCTTTCTTT. This sequence encodes CASSLGGVSEAFF.

Concerning this clone itself: Other nucleotide sequences in the sample specify the same CDR3. V gene TRBV9 combines with J gene TRBJ2-6; no definite D call. The length of the CDR3 is 15 residues. V lost 0 bases, J lost 0 bases, and 4 bases lay in between. Looked up from germline, CDR1 is SGDLS and CDR2 is YYNGEE. CDR3 in DNA: TGTGCCAGCAGCGTAGCTAGCTCTGGGGCCAACGTCCTGACTTTC. As protein: CASSVASSGANVLTF.

A single count supports this clone. The chain links TRBV7-8 to TRBJ2-3; TRBD2 is a possible D gene (6 bases). This CDR3 is built from 16 residues. Germline CDR1 SGHVS, CDR2 FQNEAQ. The V and J ends lost 5 bases and 0 bases respectively, with 15 bases between them. CDR3: CASSPQAGPSTDTQYF. The CDR3 bases are TGTGCCAGCAGCCCGCAAGCGGGCCCTAGCACAGATACGCAGTATTTT.

This chain joins TRBV6-5 and TRBJ1-1, with D perhaps matching TRBD1 (5 bases). Germline CDR1 and CDR2: MNHEY and SVGAGI. The CDR3 runs to 12 residues. Trimming cost V 6 bases and J 8 bases, with 13 bases left between them. The CDR3 sequence is CASRIGSGEAFF. CDR3 nucleotide sequence: TGTGCCAGCAGGATAGGGTCAGGGGAAGCTTTCTTT.

V is TRBV2 and J is TRBJ1-1, with 7 bases that match TRBD1. The CDR3 length is 14 residues. V shed 7 bases and J 1 base; nucleotides not matched to a gene: 6. Germline-derived CDR1 and CDR2 are SNHLY and FYNNEI. CDR3 coding DNA: TGTGCCAGCAATTGGGGACAGCCGAACACTGAAGCTTTCTTT. Translation: CASNWGQPNTEAFF.

The chain carries TRBV5-6 and TRBJ2-1; D gene ambiguous. Trimming removed 4 bases at V and 6 bases at J, with 5 bases between. The CDR3 consists of 11 residues. Looked up from germline, CDR1 is SGHDT and CDR2 is YYEEEE. The CDR3 sequence: CASSGANEQFF. CDR3 nucleotides: TGTGCCAGCAGCGGAGCCAATGAGCAGTTCTTC.

CDR3 loop: CASRPRAGLERSETQYF. The CDR3 bases are TGCGCCAGCAGACCCCGTGCGGGGTTAGAGAGGTCGGAGACCCAGTACTTC. This chain connects TRBV4-1 to TRBJ2-5, with D possibly TRBD2 on 6 matching bases. Germline CDR1 MGHRA, CDR2 YSYEKL. The CDR3 has 17 amino acids. Trimming stripped 6 bases from V and 5 bases from J, with 25 bases between.

Regarding this clone: The sample contains more than one DNA sequence encoding this CDR3. The chain uses TRBV5-1 and TRBJ2-7, with 8 bases aligning to TRBD1. The length of the CDR3 is 14 residues. The V segment lost 0 bases and the J segment 3 bases; nucleotides outside the gene matches: 2. The germline V gene encodes CDR1 SGHRS and CDR2 YFSETQ. The chain's CDR3 is CASSLGGQGYEQYF. CDR3 nucleotides: TGCGCCAGCAGCTTGGGAGGACAGGGCTACGAGCAGTACTTC.

The chain employs TRBV25-1 and TRBJ1-1, with a weak D call TRBD1 (5 bases). This CDR3 is built from 12 residues. The ends were cut back, 7 bases at V and 11 bases at J, with 17 bases in the middle. Germline V gene data show CDR1 as MGHDK and CDR2 as SYGVNS. Here the CDR3 reads CASTLGEGLAFF. In DNA, the CDR3 is TGTGCCAGCACCCTAGGGGAGGGATTGGCTTTCTTT.